This note documents a single TCR beta chain sequence. This specimen includes other DNA sequences encoding the same CDR3. CD45RO negativity and positive selection for CCR7 defined naive CD8 cells, a population that excluded terminally differentiated effector memory CD45RA+ cells. The data originate from a study of shared clonotypes between healthy human individuals. Clones were read by immunoSEQ multiplex PCR, and TCRdb kept only the in-frame ones, dropping some. This sample has roughly 1,800,000 clones, with about 95% found just once. Source material: naive CD8+ T cells sorted from blood. This sequence was found in a man aged 18 to 35 in good health.

CDR3 residues: CASSYLGQSSYEQYF. Written as DNA, the CDR3 is TGTGCCAGCAGTTACTTGGGACAGAGCTCCTACGAGCAGTACTTC. The chain carries TRBV6-5 and TRBJ2-7, with 7 bases aligning to TRBD1. This CDR3 spans 15 amino acids. Germline V lookup: CDR1 MNHEY, CDR2 SVGAGI. V shed 1 base and J 0 bases; nucleotides not matched to a gene: 3.